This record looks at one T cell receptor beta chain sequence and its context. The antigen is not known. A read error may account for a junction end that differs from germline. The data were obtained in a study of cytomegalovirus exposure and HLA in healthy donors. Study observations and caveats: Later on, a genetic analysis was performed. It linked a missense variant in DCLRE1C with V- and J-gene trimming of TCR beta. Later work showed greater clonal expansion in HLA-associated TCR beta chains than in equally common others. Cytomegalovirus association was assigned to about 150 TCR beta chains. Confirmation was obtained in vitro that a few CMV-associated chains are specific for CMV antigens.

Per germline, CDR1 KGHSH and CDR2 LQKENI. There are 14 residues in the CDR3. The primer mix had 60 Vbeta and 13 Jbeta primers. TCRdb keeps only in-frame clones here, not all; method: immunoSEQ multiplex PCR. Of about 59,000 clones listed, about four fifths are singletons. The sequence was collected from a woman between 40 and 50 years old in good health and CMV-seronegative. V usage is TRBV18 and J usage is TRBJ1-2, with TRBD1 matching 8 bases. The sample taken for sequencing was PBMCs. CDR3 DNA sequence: TGTGCCAGCTCCCCACAGACAGGGGACTATGGCTACACCTTC. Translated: CASSPQTGDYGYTF.